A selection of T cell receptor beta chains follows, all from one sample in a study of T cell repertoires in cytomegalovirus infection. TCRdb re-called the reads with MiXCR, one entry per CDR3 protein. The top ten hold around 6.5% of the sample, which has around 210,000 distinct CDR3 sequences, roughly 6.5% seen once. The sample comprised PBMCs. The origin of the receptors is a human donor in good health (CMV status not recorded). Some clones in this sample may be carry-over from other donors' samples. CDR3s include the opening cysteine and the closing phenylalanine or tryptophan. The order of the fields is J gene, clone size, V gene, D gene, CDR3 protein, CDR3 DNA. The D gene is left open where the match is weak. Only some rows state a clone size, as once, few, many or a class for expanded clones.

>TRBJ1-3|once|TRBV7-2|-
CASSFGGASGNTIYF
TGTGCCAGCAGCTTTGGGGGAGCCTCTGGAAACACCATATATTTT
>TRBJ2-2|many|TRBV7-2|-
CASSLAPGQHHGTGELFF
TGTGCCAGCAGCTTAGCCCCGGGACAACACCATGGGACCGGGGAGCTGTTTTTT
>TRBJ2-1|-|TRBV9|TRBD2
CASSPVGLAGYNEQFF
TGTGCCAGCAGCCCGGTTGGGCTAGCGGGGTACAATGAGCAGTTCTTC
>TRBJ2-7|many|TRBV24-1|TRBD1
CATSDWDRGGEQYF
TGTGCCACCAGTGACTGGGACAGGGGTGGAGAGCAGTACTTC
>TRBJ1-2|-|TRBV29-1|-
CSERLDGGGYTF
TGCAGCGAGCGACTGGACGGGGGTGGCTACACCTTC
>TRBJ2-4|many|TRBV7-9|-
CASSFRGGLENF
TGTGCCAGCAGCTTCCGTGGGGGACTTGAAAACTTC
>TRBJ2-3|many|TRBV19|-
CASSATPGPTDTQYF
TGTGCCAGTAGTGCAACACCGGGACCCACAGATACGCAGTATTTT
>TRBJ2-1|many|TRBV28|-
CASSRPRGLSYNEQFF
TGTGCCAGCAGCCGCCCCAGGGGCCTTTCCTACAATGAGCAGTTCTTC
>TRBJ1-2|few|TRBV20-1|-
CSAREAGREGYTF
TGCAGTGCTAGAGAGGCGGGGCGGGAGGGCTACACCTTC
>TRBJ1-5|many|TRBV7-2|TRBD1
CASSTGQFQPQHF
TGTGCCAGCAGCACGGGACAGTTTCAGCCCCAGCATTTT
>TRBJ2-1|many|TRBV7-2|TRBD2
CASSLAVTSGGRYNEQFF
TGTGCCAGCAGCTTAGCTGTGACTAGCGGGGGACGCTACAATGAGCAGTTCTTC
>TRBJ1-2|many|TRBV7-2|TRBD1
CASSLGLGGHGYTF
TGTGCCAGCAGCTTAGGTCTAGGGGGCCATGGCTACACCTTC
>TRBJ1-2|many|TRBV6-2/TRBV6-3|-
CASSYIGKDLRNYGYTF
TGTGCCAGCAGTTACATCGGAAAGGATTTAAGGAACTATGGCTACACCTTC
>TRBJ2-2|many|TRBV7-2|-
CASSSRRNTGELFF
TGTGCCAGCAGCTCCCGGAGGAACACCGGGGAGCTGTTTTTT
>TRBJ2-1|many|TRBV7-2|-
CASSYNMNEQFF
TGTGCCAGCAGTTATAACATGAATGAGCAGTTCTTC
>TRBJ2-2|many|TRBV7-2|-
CASSLRGTTNTGELFF
TGTGCCAGCAGCTTACGCGGGACAACGAACACCGGGGAGCTGTTTTTT
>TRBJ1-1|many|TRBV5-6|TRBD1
CASSQDRGRTEAFF
TGTGCCAGCAGTCAGGACAGGGGGCGGACTGAAGCTTTCTTT
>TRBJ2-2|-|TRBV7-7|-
CASSSREATGELFF
TGTGCCAGCAGCTCCCGGGAAGCAACCGGGGAGCTGTTTTTT
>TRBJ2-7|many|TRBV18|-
CASSPSSGTLNEQYF
TGTGCCAGCTCACCTTCCTCCGGGACATTAAACGAGCAGTACTTC
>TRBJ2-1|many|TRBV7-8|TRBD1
CASTFRDRGPNEQFF
TGTGCCAGCACCTTCCGGGACAGGGGTCCCAATGAGCAGTTCTTC
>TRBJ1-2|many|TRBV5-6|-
CASSNFQGWGNGYTF
TGTGCCAGCAGCAACTTTCAGGGATGGGGTAATGGCTACACCTTC
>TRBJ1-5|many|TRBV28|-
CACVQTTEVYQPQHF
TGTGCCTGCGTCCAAACGACAGAGGTATACCAGCCCCAGCATTTT